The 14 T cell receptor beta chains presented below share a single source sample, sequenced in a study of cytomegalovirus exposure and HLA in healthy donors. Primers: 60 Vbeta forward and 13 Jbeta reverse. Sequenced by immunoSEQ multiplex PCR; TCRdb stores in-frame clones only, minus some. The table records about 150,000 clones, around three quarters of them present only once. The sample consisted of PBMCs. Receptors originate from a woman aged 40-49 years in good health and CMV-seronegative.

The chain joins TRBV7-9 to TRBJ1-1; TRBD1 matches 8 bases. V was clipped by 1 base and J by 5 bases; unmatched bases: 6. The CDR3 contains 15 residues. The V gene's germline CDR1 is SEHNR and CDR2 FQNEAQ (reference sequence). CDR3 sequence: CASSLGFTGGTEAFF. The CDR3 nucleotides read TGTGCCAGCAGCTTAGGTTTTACAGGGGGGACTGAAGCTTTCTTT.

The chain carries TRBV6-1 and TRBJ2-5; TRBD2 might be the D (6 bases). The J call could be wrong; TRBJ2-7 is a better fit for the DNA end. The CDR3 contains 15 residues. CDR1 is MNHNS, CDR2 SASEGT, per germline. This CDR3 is CASDSRSGGIYEQYF. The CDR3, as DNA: TGTGCCAGCGACTCCCGTAGCGGAGGAATATACGAGCAGTACTTC.

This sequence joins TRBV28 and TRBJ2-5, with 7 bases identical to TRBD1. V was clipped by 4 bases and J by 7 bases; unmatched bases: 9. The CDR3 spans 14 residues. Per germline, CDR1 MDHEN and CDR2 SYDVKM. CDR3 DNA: TGTGCCAGCAGTTCCGGACAGGTGAAAGGGACCCAGTACTTC. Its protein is CASSSGQVKGTQYF.

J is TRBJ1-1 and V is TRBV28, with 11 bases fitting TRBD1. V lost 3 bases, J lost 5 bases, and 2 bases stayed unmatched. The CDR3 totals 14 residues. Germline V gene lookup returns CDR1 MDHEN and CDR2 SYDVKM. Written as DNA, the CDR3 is TGTGCCAGCAGTTTGGGACAGGGGGGGACTGAAGCTTTCTTT. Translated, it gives CASSLGQGGTEAFF. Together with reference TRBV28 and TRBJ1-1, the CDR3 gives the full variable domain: DVKVTQSSRYLVKRTGEKVFLECVQDMDHENMFWYRQDPGLGLRLIYFSYDVKMKEKGDIPEGYSVSREKKERFSLILESASTNQTSMYLCASSLGQGGTEAFFGQGTRLTVV.

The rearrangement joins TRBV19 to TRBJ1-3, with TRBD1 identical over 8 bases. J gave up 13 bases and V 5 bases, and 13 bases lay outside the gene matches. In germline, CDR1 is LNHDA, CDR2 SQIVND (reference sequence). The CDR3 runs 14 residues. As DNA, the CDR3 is TGTGCCAGTAGTCCCCTTCCCCGGGACAGGAAAATATATTTT. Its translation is CASSPLPRDRKIYF.

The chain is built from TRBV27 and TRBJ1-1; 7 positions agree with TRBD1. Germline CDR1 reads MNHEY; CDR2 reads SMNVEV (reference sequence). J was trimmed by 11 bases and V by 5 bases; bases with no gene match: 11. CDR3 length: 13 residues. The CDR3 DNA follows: TGTGCCAGCAGTCAAAGACAGGGCCCTGGGGCTTTCTTT. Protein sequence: CASSQRQGPGAFF.

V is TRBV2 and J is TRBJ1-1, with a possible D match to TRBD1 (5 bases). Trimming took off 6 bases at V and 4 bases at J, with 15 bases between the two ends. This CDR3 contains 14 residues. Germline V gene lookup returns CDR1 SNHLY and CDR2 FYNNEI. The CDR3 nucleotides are TGTGCCAGCAGCCTTGAGGCCCAGGGCACTGAAGCTTTCTTT. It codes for CASSLEAQGTEAFF.

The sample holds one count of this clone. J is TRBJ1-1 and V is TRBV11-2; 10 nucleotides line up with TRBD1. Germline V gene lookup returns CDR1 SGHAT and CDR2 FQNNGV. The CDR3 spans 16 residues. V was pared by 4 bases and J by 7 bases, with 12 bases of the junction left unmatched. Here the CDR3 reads CASSSSPGQGQNEAFF. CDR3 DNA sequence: TGTGCCAGCAGCTCGTCCCCGGGACAGGGGCAGAATGAAGCTTTCTTT.

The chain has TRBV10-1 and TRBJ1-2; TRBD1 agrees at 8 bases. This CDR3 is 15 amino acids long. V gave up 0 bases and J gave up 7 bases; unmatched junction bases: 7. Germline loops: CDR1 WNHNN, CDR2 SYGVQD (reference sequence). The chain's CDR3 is CASSESGQAAGGYTF. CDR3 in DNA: TGCGCCAGCAGTGAGTCGGGACAGGCAGCGGGTGGCTACACCTTC.

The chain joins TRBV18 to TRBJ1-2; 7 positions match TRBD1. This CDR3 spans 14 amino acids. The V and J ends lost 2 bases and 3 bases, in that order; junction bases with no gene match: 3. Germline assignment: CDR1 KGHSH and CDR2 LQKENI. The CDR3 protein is CASSPGDRDYGYTF. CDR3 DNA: TGTGCCAGCTCACCAGGAGACAGGGACTATGGCTACACCTTC.

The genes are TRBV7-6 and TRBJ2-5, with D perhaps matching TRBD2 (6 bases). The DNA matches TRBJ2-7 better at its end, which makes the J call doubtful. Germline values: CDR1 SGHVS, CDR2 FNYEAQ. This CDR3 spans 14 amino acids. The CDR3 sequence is CASSLEEGPYEQYF. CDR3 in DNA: TGTGCCAGCAGCTTAGAGGAGGGGCCCTACGAGCAGTACTTC.

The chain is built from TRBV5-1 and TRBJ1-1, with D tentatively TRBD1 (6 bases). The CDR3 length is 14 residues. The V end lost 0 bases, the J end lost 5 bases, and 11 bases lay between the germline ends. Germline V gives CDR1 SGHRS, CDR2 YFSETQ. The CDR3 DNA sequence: TGCGCCAGCAGCTTGGATCGGGGGGCGACTGAAGCTTTCTTT. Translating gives CASSLDRGATEAFF.

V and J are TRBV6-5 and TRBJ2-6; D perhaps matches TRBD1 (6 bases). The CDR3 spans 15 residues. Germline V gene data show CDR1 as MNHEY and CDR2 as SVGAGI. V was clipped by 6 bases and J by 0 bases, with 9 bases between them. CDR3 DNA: TGTGCCAGCAGCTTAGGGGGCTCTGGGGCCAACGTCCTGACTTTC. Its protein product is CASSLGGSGANVLTF.

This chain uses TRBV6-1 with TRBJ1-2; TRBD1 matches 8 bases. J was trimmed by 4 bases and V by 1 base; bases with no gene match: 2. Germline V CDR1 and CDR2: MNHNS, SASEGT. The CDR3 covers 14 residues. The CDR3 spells CASSEGGTGYGYTF. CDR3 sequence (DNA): TGTGCCAGCAGTGAAGGAGGGACAGGCTATGGCTACACCTTC.